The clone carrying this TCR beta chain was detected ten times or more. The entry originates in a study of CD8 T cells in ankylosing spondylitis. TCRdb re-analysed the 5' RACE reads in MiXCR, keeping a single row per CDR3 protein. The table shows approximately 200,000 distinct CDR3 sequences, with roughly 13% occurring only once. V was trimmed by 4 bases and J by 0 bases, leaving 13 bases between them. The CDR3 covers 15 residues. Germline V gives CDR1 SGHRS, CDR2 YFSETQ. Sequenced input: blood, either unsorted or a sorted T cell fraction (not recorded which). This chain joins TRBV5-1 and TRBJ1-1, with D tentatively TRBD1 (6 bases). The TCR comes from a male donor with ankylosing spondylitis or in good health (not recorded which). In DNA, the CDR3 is TGCGCCAGCAGCCCGTGGACAGCTATGAACACTGAAGCTTTCTTT. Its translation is CASSPWTAMNTEAFF.